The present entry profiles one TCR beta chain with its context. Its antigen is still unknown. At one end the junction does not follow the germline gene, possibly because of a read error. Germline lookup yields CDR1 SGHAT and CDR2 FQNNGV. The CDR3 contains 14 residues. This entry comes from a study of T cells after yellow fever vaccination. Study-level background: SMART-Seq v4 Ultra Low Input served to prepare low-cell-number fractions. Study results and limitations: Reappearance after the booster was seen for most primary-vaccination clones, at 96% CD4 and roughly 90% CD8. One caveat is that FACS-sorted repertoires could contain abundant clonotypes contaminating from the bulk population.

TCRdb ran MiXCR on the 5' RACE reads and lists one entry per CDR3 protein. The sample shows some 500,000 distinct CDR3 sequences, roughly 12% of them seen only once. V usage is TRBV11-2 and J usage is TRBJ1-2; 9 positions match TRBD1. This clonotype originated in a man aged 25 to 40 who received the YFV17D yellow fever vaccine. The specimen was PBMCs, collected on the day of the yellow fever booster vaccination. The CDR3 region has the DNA TGTGGCAGCAGCCCCCGGGACAGGGCCTATGGCTACACCTTC. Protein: CGSSPRDRAYGYTF.